This TCR beta chain is drawn from a study of PD-L1 blockade in urothelial cancer. As for the study in general: About 85% of the 29 patients were males with bladder-origin urothelial cancer. Reported median T cell count for blood samples was around 150,000.

Germline CDR1 is MGHRA and CDR2 is YSYEKL. This CDR3 comprises 15 residues. V lost 1 base and J lost 2, with 11 bases in between. Only in-frame clones appear in the TCRdb table, and some are missing; sequencing was by immunoSEQ multiplex PCR. The table includes around 40,000 clones, more than 85% detected once. Time point here: pretreatment peripheral blood. The sample consisted of PBMCs, taken around atezolizumab (anti-PD-L1) treatment. The V and J genes are TRBV4-1 and TRBJ2-5; D remains ambiguous. The origin of this receptor is a woman aged 55-70 years with urothelial cancer. CDR3 loop: CASSQVLGLQETQYF. The CDR3 coding sequence is TGCGCCAGCAGCCAAGTCTTGGGCCTGCAAGAGACCCAGTACTTC.